This passage covers 11 T cell receptor beta chains from one sample sequenced in a study of blood T cell repertoires in COVID-19. Produced via immunoSEQ multiplex PCR; TCRdb's table is partial and in-frame only. The sample contains 100,000 to 150,000 clones, around 70% of which appear only once. Sequencing was carried out using peripheral blood. The receptor source for this set is a man older than 75 with COVID-19, enrolled during active disease.

The V gene is TRBV7-6, the J gene TRBJ2-3; D gene unclear. Trimming cost V 1 base and J 5 bases, with 7 bases left between them. From germline, CDR1 is SGHVS and CDR2 FNYEAQ. The CDR3 spans 13 residues. The CDR3 loop is CASSLGPVDTQYF. Here the CDR3 DNA reads TGTGCCAGCAGCTTAGGGCCAGTAGATACGCAGTATTTT.

The chain has TRBV5-4 and TRBJ2-5; the D gene is possibly TRBD1 (8 bases). This CDR3 comprises 17 residues. Trimming cost V 4 bases and J 1 base, with 20 bases left between them. CDR1 and CDR2 (germline): SGHNT, YYREEE (reference sequence). The CDR3 DNA is TGTGCCAGCAGCGGGAGGGATTGGGGGACAGGCCAAGAGACCCAGTACTTC. This encodes CASSGRDWGTGQETQYF.

This clone turned up a few times. Written as DNA, the CDR3 is TGTGCCAGCAGCCCGTGGGACATTTCAACTAATGAAAAACTGTTTTTT. Translation gives CASSPWDISTNEKLFF. The chain links TRBV4-2 to TRBJ1-4, with a weak D call TRBD1 (6 bases). Trimming took 4 bases from V and 0 from J, leaving 12 bases between them. The CDR3 covers 16 residues. The germline gives CDR1 LGHNA, CDR2 YNFKEQ.

This clone was seen just once. The V gene is TRBV10-3, the J gene TRBJ2-5, with D possibly being TRBD1 (6 bases). Germline CDR1 ENHRY, CDR2 SYGVKD. The CDR3 covers 13 residues. Trimming stripped 4 bases from V and 2 bases from J, with 8 bases between. CDR3: CAISVGQQETQYF. CDR3 nucleotide sequence: TGTGCCATCAGTGTCGGACAGCAAGAGACCCAGTACTTC.

Written as DNA, the CDR3 is TGTGCCAGCAGTCGGGGCGGGAGCGGTTCCTACAATGAGCAGTTCTTC. It translates to CASSRGGSGSYNEQFF. The V call is TRBV7-3, the J call TRBJ2-1; 7 bases align to TRBD2. Trimming removed 6 bases from V and 1 base from J; junction bases left unmatched: 9. The CDR3 consists of 16 residues. CDR1 is SGHTA and CDR2 is FQGTGA in the germline V gene.

CDR3 DNA sequence: TGCGCCAGCAGCTTGGCGGCGGGAGGTGGTCGAGGCTACGAGCAGTACTTC. This gives the protein CASSLAAGGGRGYEQYF. This chain joins TRBV5-1 and TRBJ2-7; 8 positions agree with TRBD2. V lost 0 bases, J lost 3 bases, and 11 bases stayed unmatched. In germline, CDR1 is SGHRS, CDR2 YFSETQ. This CDR3 spans 17 amino acids. Full variable domain (rest looked up from reference TRBV5-1 and TRBJ2-7): KAGVTQTPRYLIKTRGQQVTLSCSPISGHRSVSWYQQTPGQGLQFLFEYFSETQRNKGNFPGRFSGRQFSNSRSEMNVSTLELGDSALYLCASSLAAGGGRGYEQYFGPGTRLTVT.

The chain is built from TRBV2 and TRBJ2-7; tentative D call: TRBD1 (6 bases). The CDR3 runs 15 residues. CDR1 SNHLY and CDR2 FYNNEI come from the germline V gene. The germline V and J ends were trimmed by 6 bases and 1 base, with 16 bases remaining between them. For the CDR3, the DNA is TGTGCCAGCAGCCCCGACAGGCAGAGGTCCTACGAGCAGTACTTC. Residues: CASSPDRQRSYEQYF.

The genes are TRBV5-6 and TRBJ2-6; TRBD1 might be the D (6 bases). The germline V and J ends were trimmed by 3 bases and 4 bases, with 8 bases remaining between them. In germline, CDR1 is SGHDT, CDR2 YYEEEE. This CDR3 has 14 amino acids. CDR3 region: CASSWGTGANVLTF. The CDR3 coding sequence is TGTGCCAGCAGCTGGGGGACAGGGGCCAACGTCCTGACTTTC.

V gene TRBV6-6 combines with J gene TRBJ1-1, with TRBD1 identical over 7 bases. J was trimmed by 0 bases and V by 4 bases; bases with no gene match: 8. The CDR3 loop spans 16 amino acids. The germline CDR1 and CDR2 sequences are MNHNY and SVGAGI (reference sequence). The CDR3 protein is CASSSGQSPMNTEAFF. The CDR3 DNA reads as TGTGCCAGCAGTTCGGGACAGAGCCCGATGAACACTGAAGCTTTCTTT.

The CDR3 here is CASSPGGGRGTDTQYF. In nucleotides, the CDR3 is TGTGCCAGTAGTCCTGGTGGCGGGAGGGGCACAGATACGCAGTATTTT. V gene TRBV19 combines with J gene TRBJ2-3, with TRBD2 identical over 9 bases. With 5 bases clipped from V and 1 base from J, the junction kept 7 bases outside the gene matches. The CDR3 consists of 16 residues. Germline values: CDR1 LNHDA, CDR2 SQIVND (reference sequence).

The chain links TRBV19 to TRBJ1-5; the match to TRBD1 covers 7 bases. J was trimmed by 4 bases and V by 1 base; bases with no gene match: 1. Germline V gene lookup returns CDR1 LNHDA and CDR2 SQIVND (reference sequence). The CDR3 has 14 amino acids. Here the CDR3 DNA reads TGTGCCAGTAGTATAGTGACAGGGAATCAGCCCCAGCATTTT. It yields the protein CASSIVTGNQPQHF.